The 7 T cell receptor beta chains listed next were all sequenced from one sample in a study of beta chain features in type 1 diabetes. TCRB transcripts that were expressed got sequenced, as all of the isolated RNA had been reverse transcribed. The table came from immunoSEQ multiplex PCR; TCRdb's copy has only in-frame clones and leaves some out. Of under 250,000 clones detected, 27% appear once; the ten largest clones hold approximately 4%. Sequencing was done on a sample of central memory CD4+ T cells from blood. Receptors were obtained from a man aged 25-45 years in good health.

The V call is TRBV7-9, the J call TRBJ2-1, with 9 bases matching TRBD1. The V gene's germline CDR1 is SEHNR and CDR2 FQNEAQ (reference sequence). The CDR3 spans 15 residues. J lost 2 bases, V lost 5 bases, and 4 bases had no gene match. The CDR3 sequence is CASSPDRGTYNEQFF. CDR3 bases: TGTGCCAGCAGCCCAGACAGGGGGACCTACAATGAGCAGTTCTTC.

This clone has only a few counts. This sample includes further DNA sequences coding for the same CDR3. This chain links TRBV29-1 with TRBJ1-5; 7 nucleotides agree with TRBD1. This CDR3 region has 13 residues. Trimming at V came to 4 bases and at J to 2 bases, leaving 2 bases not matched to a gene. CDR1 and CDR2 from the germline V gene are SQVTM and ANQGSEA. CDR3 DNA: TGCAGCGTTGGGACAGGCGGCAATCAGCCCCAGCATTTT. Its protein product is CSVGTGGNQPQHF.

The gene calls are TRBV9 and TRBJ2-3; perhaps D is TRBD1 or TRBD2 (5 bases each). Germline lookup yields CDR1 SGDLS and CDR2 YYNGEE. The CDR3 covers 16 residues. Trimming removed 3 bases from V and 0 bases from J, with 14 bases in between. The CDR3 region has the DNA TGTGCCAGCAGCGGAAGAGGGGTTTATAGCACAGATACGCAGTATTTT. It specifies CASSGRGVYSTDTQYF.

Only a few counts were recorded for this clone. CDR3 sequence (DNA): TGTGCCAGCAGCTCAGACAGGGGGCGCGTTCAGCCCCAGCATTTT. Its protein product is CASSSDRGRVQPQHF. This chain joins TRBV7-2 and TRBJ1-5; 10 nucleotides match TRBD1. Trimming took 4 bases from V and 6 from J; bases not matched to a gene: 6. Per germline, CDR1 SGHTA and CDR2 FQGNSA. CDR3 size: 15 residues.

DNA for the CDR3: TGCGCCAGCAGCTTGGAGGGCAGCTCCTACGAGCAGTACTTC. It translates to CASSLEGSSYEQYF. The rearrangement uses TRBV5-1 and TRBJ2-7; D is unresolved. Trimming took off 0 bases at V and 0 bases at J, with 7 bases between the two ends. The germline CDR1 and CDR2 sequences are SGHRS and YFSETQ. The CDR3 is 14 residues long.

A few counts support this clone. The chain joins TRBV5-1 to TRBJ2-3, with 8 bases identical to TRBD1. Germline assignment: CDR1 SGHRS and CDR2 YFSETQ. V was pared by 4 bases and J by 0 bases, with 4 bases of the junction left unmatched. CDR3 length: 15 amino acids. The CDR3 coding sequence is TGCGCCAGCAGCCAGGACAGGGCCAGCACAGATACGCAGTATTTT. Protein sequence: CASSQDRASTDTQYF.

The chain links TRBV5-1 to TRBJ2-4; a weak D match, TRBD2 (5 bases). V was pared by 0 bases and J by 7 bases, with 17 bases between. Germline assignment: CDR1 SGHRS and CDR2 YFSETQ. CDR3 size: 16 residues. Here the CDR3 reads CASSLEASPVRNIQYF. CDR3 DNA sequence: TGCGCCAGCAGCTTGGAGGCTAGCCCGGTCAGGAACATTCAGTACTTC.